This TCR beta chain appears in the sequencing data of a study of blood T cell repertoires in COVID-19. Whole-study context: COVID-19 samples collected from the United States, Italy and Spain covered acute and convalescent phases. From T cells, B-cell-depleted T cells, or PBMCs came the material, which was cDNA or gDNA.

Seattle researchers signed up patients amid active infection and tracked them longitudinally. In the study's own analysis: Estimation of nucleated cell counts relied on the amplification of reference gene primers. Clones were read by immunoSEQ multiplex PCR, and TCRdb kept only the in-frame ones, dropping some. V and J calls and clone size are as listed in that table; D and trimming were resolved from the DNA. The sample yields roughly 70,000 clones, approximately 80% seen once. CDR1 is SGHTA, CDR2 FQGNSA, per germline. There are 13 residues in the CDR3. Deletions cut 10 bases from V and 5 bases from J, with 18 bases between.

The V and J genes are TRBV7-2 and TRBJ2-7; the D is unclear. The receptor was derived from a man aged 70 or older with COVID-19, enrolled during active disease. The sequenced sample was peripheral blood. CDR3 nucleotides: TGTGCCACGACGGCCCCAGGTGGCCACGAGCAGTACTTC. Translation: CATTAPGGHEQYF.